Described below is a single T cell receptor (beta chain) sequence and its context. Samples were taken at baseline and on day 1 of cycles 4 and 7. Sequenced by immunoSEQ multiplex PCR; TCRdb stores in-frame clones only, minus some. Among tens of thousands of clones, around 81% were seen once, and the ten largest hold under 45%. The sample belongs to a study of OX40 agonist ivuxolimab in advanced cancers. In the study overall: Dosing consisted of intravenous ivuxolimab at 0.01 to 10 mg/kg every 2 weeks.

The CDR3 sequence is 14 residues long. Germline assignment: CDR1 MDHEN and CDR2 SYDVKM. The junction had 9 bases not matched to a gene; V was cut back by 7 bases and J by 5 bases. This rearrangement joins TRBV28 to TRBJ1-2; the match to TRBD1 covers 8 bases. This receptor was identified in an adult with an advanced solid tumor such as melanoma, head and neck, liver or kidney cancer. Sample: CD4+ or CD8+ T cells sorted from blood, taken in a trial of the OX40 agonist ivuxolimab. CDR3: CASITGTGAYGYTF. In DNA, the CDR3 is TGTGCCAGCATTACCGGGACAGGAGCTTATGGCTACACCTTC.